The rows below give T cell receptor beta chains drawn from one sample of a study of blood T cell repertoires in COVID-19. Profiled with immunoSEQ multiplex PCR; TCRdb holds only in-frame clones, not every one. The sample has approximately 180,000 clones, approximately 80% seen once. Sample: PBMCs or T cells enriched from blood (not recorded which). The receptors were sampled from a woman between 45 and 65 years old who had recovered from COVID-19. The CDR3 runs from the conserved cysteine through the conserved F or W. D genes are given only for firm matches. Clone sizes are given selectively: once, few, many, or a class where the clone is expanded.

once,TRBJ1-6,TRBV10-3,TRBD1,CAISGRDSSSPLHF,TGTGCCATCAGTGGCCGGGACAGTAGTTCACCCCTCCACTTT
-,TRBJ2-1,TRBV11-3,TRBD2,CASSLLREGPDEQFF,TGTGCCAGCAGCTTACTGCGGGAGGGCCCAGATGAGCAGTTCTTC
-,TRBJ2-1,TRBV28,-,CASSGGALEQFF,TGTGCCAGCAGTGGGGGGGCTCTGGAGCAGTTCTTC
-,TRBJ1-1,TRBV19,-,CASSTRRGNTEAFF,TGTGCCAGTAGTACTCGCAGGGGTAACACTGAAGCTTTCTTT
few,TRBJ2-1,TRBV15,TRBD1,CATRLGQGEYNEQFF,TGTGCCACCCGGCTGGGGCAGGGGGAGTACAATGAGCAGTTCTTC
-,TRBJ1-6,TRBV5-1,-,CASSLEGRLDSPLHF,TGCGCCAGCAGCTTGGAGGGGAGGTTGGATTCACCCCTCCACTTT
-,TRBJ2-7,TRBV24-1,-,CATSDSGQSRGEQYF,TGTGCCACCAGTGATTCCGGACAGTCTAGAGGCGAGCAGTACTTC
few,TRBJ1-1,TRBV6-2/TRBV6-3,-,CASSSLSLGDTEAFF,TGTGCCAGCAGCTCTCTGAGTCTGGGCGATACTGAAGCTTTCTTT
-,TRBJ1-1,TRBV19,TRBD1,CATSQGANTEAFF,TGTGCCACTTCACAGGGGGCGAACACTGAAGCTTTCTTT
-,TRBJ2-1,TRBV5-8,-,CASSLAGLANEQFF,TGTGCCAGCAGCTTAGCGGGTCTGGCCAATGAGCAGTTCTTC
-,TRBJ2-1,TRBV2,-,CASKGGLNNEQFF,TGTGCCAGCAAAGGGGGATTAAACAATGAGCAGTTCTTC
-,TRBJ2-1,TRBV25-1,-,CASRKGLDGAGEQFF,TGTGCCAGCAGAAAGGGTCTAGATGGGGCCGGTGAGCAGTTCTTC
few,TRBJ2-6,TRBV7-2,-,CASSFSSGANVLTF,TGTGCCAGCAGCTTCAGCTCTGGGGCCAACGTCCTGACTTTC
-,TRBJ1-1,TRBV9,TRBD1,CASSRGTENTEAFF,TGTGCCAGCAGCAGAGGGACAGAGAACACTGAAGCTTTCTTT
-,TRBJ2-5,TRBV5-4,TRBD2,CASSLGKFSSGRTQYF,TGTGCCAGCAGCTTGGGCAAGTTTAGTAGCGGGAGGACCCAGTACTTC
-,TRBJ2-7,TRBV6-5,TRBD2,CASSYSPGLGDEQYF,TGTGCCAGCAGTTACTCGCCGGGACTAGGGGACGAGCAGTACTTC
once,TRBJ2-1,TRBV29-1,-,CSVAGLMRGLYNEQFF,TGCAGCGTTGCGGGCCTTATGCGGGGCCTTTACAATGAGCAGTTCTTC
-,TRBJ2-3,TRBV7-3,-,CASSLGPSLTGTDTQYF,TGTGCCAGCAGCTTAGGCCCTAGCCTGACCGGCACAGATACGCAGTATTTT
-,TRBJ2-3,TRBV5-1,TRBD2,CASSRGTSSTDTQYF,TGCGCCAGCAGCCGGGGGACTAGTAGCACAGATACGCAGTATTTT
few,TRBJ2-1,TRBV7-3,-,CASSLQGSSYNEQFF,TGTGCCAGCAGCCTACAAGGGAGCTCCTACAATGAGCAGTTCTTC